This T cell receptor beta chain was captured by sequencing in a study of cytomegalovirus exposure and HLA in healthy donors. For the study at large: Among about 380 genotyped donors, about 85% fell in the Caucasian-associated ancestry cluster.

This clone showed up just a few times. What it recognizes is unknown. Trimming took 3 bases from V and 5 from J, leaving 23 bases between them. Germline V CDR1 and CDR2: SEHNR, FQNEAQ (reference sequence). The CDR3 has 19 residues. Broader study findings: A later analysis showed TCR association rates differing by HLA locus, peaking at DRB1 and lowest at HLA-C. In a later analysis, the majority of CMV-associated beta chains seemingly showed HLA restriction.

This PCR relied on a set of 60 Vbeta primers and 13 Jbeta primers. The repertoire was sequenced with immunoSEQ multiplex PCR; TCRdb's copy has only in-frame clones and lacks some. This sample has approximately 160,000 clones, with 70% to 75% found just once. The specimen sequenced was PBMCs. This TCR was recovered from a man younger than 35 in good health and CMV-seropositive. The chain couples TRBV7-9 to TRBJ1-6, with TRBD1 as a possible D gene (6 bases). CDR3 residues: CASSFSLRRQGRDNSPLHF. The CDR3 nucleotides read TGTGCCAGCAGCTTTTCCCTCAGGAGGCAGGGGAGGGATAATTCACCCCTCCACTTT.